This section outlines one TCR beta chain sequence together with its context. What it binds is unknown. The data were obtained in a study of PD-1 blockade in classical Hodgkin lymphoma. Study-wide results and limits: Healthy donors were reported to have higher baseline TCR diversity than newly diagnosed patients. Exclusion removed patients who began nivolumab under 1 year after ASCT. The causes of the repertoire differences, possibly disease activity or prior therapy, remain undefined.

Regarding time point: cycle 4 day 1 (C4D1), after about 6 weeks of nivolumab. Patients all relapsed after autologous stem cell transplantation, and there was variation in brentuximab vedotin exposure. The ends were cut back, 0 bases at V and 4 bases at J, with 4 bases in the middle. The CDR3 consists of 12 residues. In germline, CDR1 is GTSNPN, CDR2 SVGIG (reference sequence). Clones were read by immunoSEQ multiplex PCR, and TCRdb kept only the in-frame ones, dropping some. The sample holds approximately 25,000 clones, over 60% seen once. The material sequenced was peripheral blood mononuclear cells (PBMCs), taken before the fourth cycle of nivolumab. V usage is TRBV30 and J usage is TRBJ1-3; D not resolved. The clonotype was recovered from a human donor with classical Hodgkin lymphoma. In nucleotides, the CDR3 is TGTGCCTGGAGTGTAATAGGAAACACCATATATTTT. This gives the protein CAWSVIGNTIYF.